The sample holds many counts of the clone carrying this TCR beta chain. The antigen is undetermined. Given a much more abundant clone one base away, this may be a read error. CD25-based Treg depletion was applied to purified naive CD4+ T cells. The germline V gene has CDR1 DFQATT and CDR2 SNEGSKA (reference sequence). The CDR3 is 17 amino acids. General observations from the study: The TCR gene usage of tumor memory CD4+ T cells clustered together with blood and lymph node memory CD4+ cells and with lymph node naive CD4+ cells. Tumor Treg TCRs overlapped most with tumor naive CD4+ cells.

Full-length variable regions came from constant-region reverse primers plus semi-nested Nested Universal Primer A PCR. TCRdb reanalysed the 5' RACE reads using MiXCR and keeps one entry per CDR3 protein. The table shows 13,000 or so distinct CDR3 sequences, with roughly a quarter occurring only once. V usage is TRBV20-1 and J usage is TRBJ2-7; maybe TRBD1 (6 bases). This receptor was obtained from a female donor with breast cancer. Sequencing was done on a sample of naive CD4+ T cells sorted from blood. Subset specified: naive CD4+ T cells, CD4+CD45RA+CD25-. CDR3 DNA sequence: TGCAGTACTAGACCTTCCTTAAGGGGGAGAGGTTCCTACGAGCAGTACTTC. Protein product: CSTRPSLRGRGSYEQYF.